This TCR beta chain was obtained from a study of cytomegalovirus exposure and HLA in healthy donors. Study observations and caveats: There were some V segments, including TRBV6-2 and TRBV6-3, excluded as indistinguishable.

This PCR relied on a set of 60 Vbeta primers and 13 Jbeta primers. Clones were sequenced by immunoSEQ multiplex PCR, and TCRdb holds only the in-frame ones, with some missing. Of 170,000 or so clones in the sample, around 88% were seen once. V trimming: 2 bases; J trimming: 2 bases; junction bases outside the gene matches: 4. The germline V gene has CDR1 SGHTA and CDR2 FQGTGA. The CDR3 contains 15 residues. Concerning this clone itself: Its cognate antigen is unknown.

The receptor comes from a young woman in good health and CMV-seronegative. Source material: PBMCs. V is TRBV7-3 and J is TRBJ2-3, with TRBD2 matching over 7 bases. The CDR3 nucleotides are TGTGCCAGCAGCTTAGGGAGGGTCTACACAGATACGCAGTATTTT. It specifies CASSLGRVYTDTQYF.